The present T cell receptor beta chain was sequenced within a study of blood T cell repertoires in COVID-19. The sample holds a few counts of this clone. This CDR3 has 12 residues. Trimming took 8 bases from V and 3 from J; bases not matched to a gene: 3. Germline assignment: CDR1 SQVTM and CDR2 ANQGSEA. How the authors handled the data: Reference gene primer amplification gave estimated nucleated cell counts. Generated by immunoSEQ multiplex PCR, the TCRdb table keeps only in-frame clones and is missing some. V and J calls and clone size are copied from that table; D and trimming were computed from the DNA. The sample comprises some 180,000 clones, about 80% of which are singletons, and just over 8.5% rests with the top ten.

The sample was peripheral blood. This chain joins TRBV29-1 and TRBJ2-1; TRBD1 matches 8 bases. The sequence was collected from a woman between 50 and 59 years old with active or convalescent COVID-19. CDR3: CSLGQGYNEQFF. The DNA for the CDR3 is TGCAGCCTAGGACAGGGCTACAATGAGCAGTTCTTC.